These T cell receptor beta chains were read from a single sample in a study of cytomegalovirus exposure and HLA in healthy donors. Produced via immunoSEQ multiplex PCR; TCRdb's table is partial and in-frame only. The table has some 76,000 clones, under 80% seen once. What was sequenced was PBMCs. The origin of the receptors is a male donor in good health and CMV-seropositive. Each CDR3 is given with its conserved first and last residue. Clone size, where shown, is once, few, many, or a class for clones that have expanded.

size	V	CDR3
.	TRBV18	CASSSGTGVNTEAFF
.	TRBV18	CASSPPGTSGLSYEQYF
.	TRBV6-5	CASSNPLAGYTF
.	TRBV2	CASSEELLNEQFF
few	TRBV6-4	CASSPGTSSWNEQFF
.	TRBV7-3	CASSWGLPGYNEQFF
once	TRBV9	CASSVGEHSNQPQHF
few	TRBV2	CASSVLAGSMDEQFF
few	TRBV27	CASSLQRNNEQFF
.	TRBV7-2	CASSLEHLTEAFF
.	TRBV29-1	CSVEGDRGNAEAFF
few	TRBV19	CASSTQVSQPQHF
.	TRBV2	CASGQRADTEAFF
.	TRBV2	CASRIAGGVTGELFF
.	TRBV6-4	CASSEDRNSPLHF
.	TRBV5-8	CASSLGLAGDKETQYF
few	TRBV2	CASSGRDRDYEQYF
.	TRBV5-8	CASSHNYEQYF
.	TRBV5-1	CASSLDRGTSYEQYF
few	TRBV15	CATSRGQVTNQPQHF
.	TRBV28	CASSTPGQGAGAGELFF
.	TRBV19	CASSPTGGLLTYEQYF
few	TRBV5-1	CASSLVTGNEQFF
.	TRBV7-2	CASSMVTGNGYTF
.	TRBV7-2	CASSSTGSNQPQHF
.	TRBV30	CAWVTGSLNTEAFF
.	TRBV5-1	CASSRGGFYEQYF
few	TRBV21-1	CASAGPPGTQYF
.	TRBV2	CASNRDDVGTQYF
.	TRBV7-9	CASSLRVLAEANEQFF
few	TRBV30	CAWSGVAGKQFF
once	TRBV4-1	CASSQGGAYEQYF
few	TRBV29-1	CSVAGANYGYTF
.	TRBV23-1	CASSQSLLGATHRAPQHF
few	TRBV7-6	CASSLFGLAGGTDTQYF
.	TRBV7-9	CASSPQLLAKNIQYF
.	TRBV19	CASTPTSPAGELFF
few	TRBV6-7	CASRSGTSGYNEQFF
.	TRBV20-1	CRVGGTGELFF
once	TRBV18	CASSPSLAVGADTQYF
few	TRBV5-1	CASSYVGRYGSYEQYF
few	TRBV27	CASSLEGPDEQYF
.	TRBV18	CASSPGAAGAYEQYF
.	TRBV7-9	CSSSLGSGNEQFF
.	TRBV7-9	CSSSVGGGYTF
.	TRBV9	CASSAGGNTGELFF
.	TRBV14	CASSQVAGPNTEAFF
.	TRBV28	CASSLGGGEKLFF
.	TRBV11-2	CASSQGRTRDYPWYF
few	TRBV28	CASQSGGSNQPQHF
.	TRBV4-1	CASSQQGELGTEAFF
.	TRBV21-1	CASSKAGAVVQETQYF
.	TRBV7-8	CASSSSGGAMNEQFF
.	TRBV6-5	CASRRLAVYNEQFF
.	TRBV18	CASSPLSHYNEQFF
.	TRBV6-4	CASSYSGTNTGELFF
once	TRBV7-9	CASSPIYEQYF
.	TRBV30	CAWSVSGSYEQYF
.	TRBV7-6	CASSFGGTAYNEQFF
.	TRBV5-1	CASSLAQSSGNTIYF